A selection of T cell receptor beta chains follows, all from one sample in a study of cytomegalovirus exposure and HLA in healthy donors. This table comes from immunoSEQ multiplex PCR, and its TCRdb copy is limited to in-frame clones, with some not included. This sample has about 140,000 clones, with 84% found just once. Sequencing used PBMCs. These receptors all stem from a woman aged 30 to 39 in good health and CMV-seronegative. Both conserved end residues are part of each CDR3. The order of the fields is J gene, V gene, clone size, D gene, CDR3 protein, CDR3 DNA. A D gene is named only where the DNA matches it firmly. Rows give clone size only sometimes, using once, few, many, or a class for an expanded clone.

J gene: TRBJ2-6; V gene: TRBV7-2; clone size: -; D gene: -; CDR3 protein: CASSLRGRGANVLTF; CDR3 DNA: TGTGCCAGCAGCCTCAGGGGCCGTGGGGCCAACGTCCTGACTTTC
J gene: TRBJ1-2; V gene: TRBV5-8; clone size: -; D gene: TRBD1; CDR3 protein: CASRWDRGYGYTF; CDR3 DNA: TGTGCCAGCAGGTGGGACAGGGGTTACGGCTACACCTTC
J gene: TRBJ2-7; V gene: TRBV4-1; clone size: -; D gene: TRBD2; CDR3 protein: CASSQSIGGDEQYF; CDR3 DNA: TGCGCCAGCAGCCAAAGCATCGGGGGGGACGAGCAGTACTTC
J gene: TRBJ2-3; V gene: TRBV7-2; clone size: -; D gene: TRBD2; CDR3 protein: CASSRLAGETDTQYF; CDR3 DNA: TGTGCCAGCAGCCGACTAGCGGGGGAAACAGATACGCAGTATTTT
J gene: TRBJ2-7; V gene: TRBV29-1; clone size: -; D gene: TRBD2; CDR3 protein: CSVGLYRGEQYF; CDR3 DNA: TGCAGCGTGGGACTATACCGTGGTGAGCAGTACTTC
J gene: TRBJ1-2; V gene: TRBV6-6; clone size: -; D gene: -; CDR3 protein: CASSYGLNYGYTF; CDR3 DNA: TGTGCCAGCAGTTACGGACTCAACTATGGCTACACCTTC
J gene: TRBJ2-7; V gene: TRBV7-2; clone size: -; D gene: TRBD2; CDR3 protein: CASSLIGAGSGAYEQYF; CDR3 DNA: TGTGCCAGCAGCTTAATCGGGGCCGGTAGCGGGGCCTACGAGCAGTACTTC
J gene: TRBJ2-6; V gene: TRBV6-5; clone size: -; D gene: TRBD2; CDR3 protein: CASSNGRSGANVLTF; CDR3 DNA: TGTGCCAGCAGTAACGGGAGGTCTGGGGCCAACGTCCTGACTTTC
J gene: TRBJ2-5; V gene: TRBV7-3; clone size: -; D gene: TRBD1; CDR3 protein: CASSSGLWGQGEETQYF; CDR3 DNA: TGTGCCAGCAGCTCGGGGCTCTGGGGGCAGGGGGAGGAGACCCAGTACTTC
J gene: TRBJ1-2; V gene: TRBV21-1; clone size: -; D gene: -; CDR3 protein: CASSMPERDYGYTF; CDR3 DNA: TGTGCCAGCAGCATGCCTGAGAGGGACTATGGCTACACCTTC
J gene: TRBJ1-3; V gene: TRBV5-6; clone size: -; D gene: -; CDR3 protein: CASSLTKSGYSGNTIYF; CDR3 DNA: TGTGCCAGCAGCCTAACAAAGTCAGGGTACTCTGGAAACACCATATATTTT
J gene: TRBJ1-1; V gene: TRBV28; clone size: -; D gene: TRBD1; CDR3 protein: CASSPTGGAGEAFF; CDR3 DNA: TGTGCCAGCAGCCCTACAGGGGGCGCCGGGGAAGCTTTCTTT
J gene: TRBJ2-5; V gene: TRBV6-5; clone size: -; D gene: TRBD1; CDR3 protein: CASSYWSDRASETQYF; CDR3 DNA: TGTGCCAGCAGTTACTGGTCCGACAGGGCATCGGAGACCCAGTACTTC
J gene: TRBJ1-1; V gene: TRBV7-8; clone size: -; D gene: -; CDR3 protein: CASSFPGAEAFF; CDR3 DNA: TGTGCCAGCAGCTTTCCCGGGGCTGAAGCTTTCTTT
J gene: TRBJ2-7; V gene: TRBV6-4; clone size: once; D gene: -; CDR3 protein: CAGSVYEQYF; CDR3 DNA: TGTGCCGGCAGCGTCTACGAGCAGTACTTC
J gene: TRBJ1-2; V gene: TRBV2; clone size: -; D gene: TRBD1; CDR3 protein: CASEGQGDGYTF; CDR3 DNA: TGTGCCAGCGAAGGACAGGGGGATGGCTACACCTTC
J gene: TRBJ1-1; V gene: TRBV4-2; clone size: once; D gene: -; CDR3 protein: CASSHPESAEAFF; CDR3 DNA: TGTGCCAGCAGCCATCCGGAGTCCGCTGAAGCTTTCTTT
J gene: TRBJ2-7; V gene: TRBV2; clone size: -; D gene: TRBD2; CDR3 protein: CASSPLAGTLSGAYEQYF; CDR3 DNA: TGTGCCAGCAGTCCTCTAGCGGGGACTCTTAGCGGCGCCTACGAGCAGTACTTC
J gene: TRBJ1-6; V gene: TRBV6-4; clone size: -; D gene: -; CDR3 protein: CASSDSPDNSPLHF; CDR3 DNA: TGTGCCAGCAGTGACTCGCCGGATAATTCACCCCTCCACTTT
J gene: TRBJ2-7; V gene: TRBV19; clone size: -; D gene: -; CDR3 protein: CASRGGYEQYF; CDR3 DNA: TGTGCCAGTAGAGGAGGGTACGAGCAGTACTTC
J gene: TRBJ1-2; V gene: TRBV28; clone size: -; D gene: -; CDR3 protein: CASSLSGFYGYTF; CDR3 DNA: TGTGCCAGCAGTTTATCGGGGTTCTATGGCTACACCTTC
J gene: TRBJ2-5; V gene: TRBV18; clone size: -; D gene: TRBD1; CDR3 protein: CASSQVPGQGSETQYF; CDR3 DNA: TGTGCCAGCTCACAAGTCCCGGGACAGGGGTCGGAGACCCAGTACTTC
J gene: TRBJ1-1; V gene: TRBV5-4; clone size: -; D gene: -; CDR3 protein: CASSAGSGMGTEAFF; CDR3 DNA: TGTGCCAGCAGCGCCGGATCGGGTATGGGCACTGAAGCTTTCTTT
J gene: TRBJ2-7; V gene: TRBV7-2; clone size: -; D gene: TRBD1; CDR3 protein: CASSPGQEIYEQYF; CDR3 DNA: TGTGCCAGCAGCCCGGGACAGGAGATCTACGAGCAGTACTTC
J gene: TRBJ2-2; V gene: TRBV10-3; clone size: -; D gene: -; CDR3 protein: CAISEHRANTGELFF; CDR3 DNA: TGTGCCATCAGTGAACACAGGGCGAACACCGGGGAGCTGTTTTTT
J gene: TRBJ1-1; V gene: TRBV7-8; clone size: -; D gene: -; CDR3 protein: CASKPQDRLNTEAFF; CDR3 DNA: TGTGCCAGCAAACCACAGGACAGATTGAACACTGAAGCTTTCTTT